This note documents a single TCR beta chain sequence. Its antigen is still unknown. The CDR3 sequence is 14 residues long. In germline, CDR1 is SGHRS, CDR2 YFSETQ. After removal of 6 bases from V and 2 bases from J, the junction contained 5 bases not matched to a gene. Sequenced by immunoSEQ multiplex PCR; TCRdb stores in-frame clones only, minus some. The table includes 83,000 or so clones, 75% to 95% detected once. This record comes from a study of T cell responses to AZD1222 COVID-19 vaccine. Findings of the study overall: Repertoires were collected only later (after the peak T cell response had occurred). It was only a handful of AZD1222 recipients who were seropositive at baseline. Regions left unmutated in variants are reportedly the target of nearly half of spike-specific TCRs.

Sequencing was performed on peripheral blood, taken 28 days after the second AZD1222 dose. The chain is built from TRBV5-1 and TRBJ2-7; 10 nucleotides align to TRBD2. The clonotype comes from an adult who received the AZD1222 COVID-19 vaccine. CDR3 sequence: CASTDTSGTYEQYF. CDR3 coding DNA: TGCGCCAGCACCGACACTAGCGGGACCTACGAGCAGTACTTC.